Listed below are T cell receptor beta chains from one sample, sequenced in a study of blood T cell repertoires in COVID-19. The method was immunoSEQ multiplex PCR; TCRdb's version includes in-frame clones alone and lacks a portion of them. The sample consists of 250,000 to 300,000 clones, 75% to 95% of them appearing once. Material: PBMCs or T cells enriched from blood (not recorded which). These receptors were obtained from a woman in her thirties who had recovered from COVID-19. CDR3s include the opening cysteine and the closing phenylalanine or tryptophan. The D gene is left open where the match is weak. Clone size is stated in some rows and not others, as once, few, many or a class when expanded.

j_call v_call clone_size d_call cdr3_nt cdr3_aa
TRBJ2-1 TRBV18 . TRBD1 TGTGCCAGCTCCCCAGGGGACAGGGAGTACAATGAGCAGTTCTTC CASSPGDREYNEQFF
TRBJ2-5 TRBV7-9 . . TGTTGCACGAGCGGTATTGGCCAAGAGACCCAGTACTTC CCTSGIGQETQYF
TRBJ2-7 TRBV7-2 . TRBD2 TGTGCCAGCAGCTTGGGACAAGCGGGAGGAATCTACGAGCAGTACTTC CASSLGQAGGIYEQYF
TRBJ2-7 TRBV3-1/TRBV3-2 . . TGTGCCAGCAGCCAAGGACAGATAACCTACGAGCAGTACTTC CASSQGQITYEQYF
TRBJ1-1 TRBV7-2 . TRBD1 TGTGCCAGCACCTCCAGGACAGGGGGCTTTGAAGCTTTCTTT CASTSRTGGFEAFF
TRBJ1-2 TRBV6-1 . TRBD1 TGTGCCAGCAGTGAAGCATCGGGACAGTTCTATGGCTACACCTTC CASSEASGQFYGYTF
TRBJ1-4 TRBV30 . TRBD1 TGTGCCTGGAGAGGCCGGCCGGGACAGGCTTATGAAAAACTGTTTTTT CAWRGRPGQAYEKLFF
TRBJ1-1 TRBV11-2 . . TGTGCCAGCAGGGCAGGGTTCGGGGGCACTGAAGCTTTCTTT CASRAGFGGTEAFF
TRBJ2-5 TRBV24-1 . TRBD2 TGTGCCACCAGTGGAGGTGGGAGGGCCGTTGAGACCCAGTACTTC CATSGGGRAVETQYF
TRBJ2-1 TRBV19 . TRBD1 TGTGCCAGTACCACAGGACAGGGGGCAAACAATGAGCAGTTCTTC CASTTGQGANNEQFF
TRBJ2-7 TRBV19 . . TGTGCCAGTAGTCGACCCACAGGATCGGGCGAGCAGTACTTC CASSRPTGSGEQYF
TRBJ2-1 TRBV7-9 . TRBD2 TGTGCCAGCAGCTTACATAAGGCGGGAGGCGATGAGCAGTTCTTC CASSLHKAGGDEQFF
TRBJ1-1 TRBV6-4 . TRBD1 TGTGCCAGCAGAACAGGGGGCGGGAGGACTGAAGCTTTCTTT CASRTGGGRTEAFF
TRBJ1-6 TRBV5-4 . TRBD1 TGTGCCAGCAGCTTGGTGACAGGGGCTAATTCACCCCTCCACTTT CASSLVTGANSPLHF
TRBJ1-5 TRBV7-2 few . TGTGCCAGCAGCTCACTGGGCCACAGCAATCAGCCCCAGCATTTT CASSSLGHSNQPQHF
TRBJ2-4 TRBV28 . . TGTGCCAGCACCGTAAGGGCAGGGAAAAACATTCAGTACTTC CASTVRAGKNIQYF
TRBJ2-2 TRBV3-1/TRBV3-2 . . TGTGCCAGCAGCCAAAGGGGCTTCCGGTATAGTAGCCCCGGGGAGCTGTTTTTT CASSQRGFRYSSPGELFF
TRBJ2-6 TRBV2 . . TGTGCCAGTCTCCGGGACTCATTCTCTGGGGCCAACGTCCTGACTTTC CASLRDSFSGANVLTF
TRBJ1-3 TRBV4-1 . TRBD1 TGCGCCAGCAGCATTCCGGGACAGGGCTCTGGAAACACCATATATTTT CASSIPGQGSGNTIYF
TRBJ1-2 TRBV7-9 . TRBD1 TGTGCCAGCAGGCCTTCGGGACAGGGAGACTATGGCTACACCTTC CASRPSGQGDYGYTF
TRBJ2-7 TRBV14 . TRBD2 TGTGCCAGCAGCCATGGGGCTAGCGGGAACTACGAGCAGTACTTC CASSHGASGNYEQYF
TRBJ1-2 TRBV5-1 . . TGCGCCAGCAGCTTCGGGGGTGGCCTCTATGGCTACACCTTC CASSFGGGLYGYTF
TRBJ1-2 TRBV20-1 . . TGCAGTGCTAGTAGCTTGGCAGCGGGAAACTATGGCTACACCTTC CSASSLAAGNYGYTF
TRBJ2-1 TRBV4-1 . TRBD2 TGCGCCAGCAGCCAAGCTCTAGCGGGAGTAGATTATGAGCAGTTCTTC CASSQALAGVDYEQFF
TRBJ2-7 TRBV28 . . TGTGCCACCCTGACGGACGGACAAAACCACGAGCAGTACTTC CATLTDGQNHEQYF
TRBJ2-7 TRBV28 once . TGTGCCAGCAGTACAAACCCCGGTCAGGGCACATTCTACGAGCAGTACTTC CASSTNPGQGTFYEQYF
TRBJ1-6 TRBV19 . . TGTGCCAGTAGTGACACCTATAATTCACCCCTCCACTTT CASSDTYNSPLHF
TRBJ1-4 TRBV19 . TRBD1 TGTGCCAGTAGTAATACAGGGGCAACTAATGAAAAACTGTTTTTT CASSNTGATNEKLFF
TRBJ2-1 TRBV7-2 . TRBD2 TGTGCCAGCAGCCTAACCGGGACTAGCCTTCATGAGCAGTTCTTC CASSLTGTSLHEQFF
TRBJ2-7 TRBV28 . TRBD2 TGTGCCAGCACCGGGGGGAGAGGAAGCGAGCAGTACTTC CASTGGRGSEQYF
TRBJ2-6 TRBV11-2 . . TGTGCCAGCAGCCTTAAATTCGGGGCCAACGTCCTGACTTTC CASSLKFGANVLTF
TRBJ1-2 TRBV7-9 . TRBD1 TGTGCCAGCAGCTTAGCTCCAGGGGGGTTTGGCTACACCTTC CASSLAPGGFGYTF
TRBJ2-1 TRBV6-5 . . TGTGCCAGCAGTTACGAACGGGTGAGCCTCAATGAGCAGTTCTTC CASSYERVSLNEQFF
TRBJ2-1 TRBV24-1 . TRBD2 TGTGCCACCAGTGATCCCGGGACTAGCACAGACAATGAGCAGTTCTTC CATSDPGTSTDNEQFF
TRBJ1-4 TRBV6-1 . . TGTGCCAGCAGTGAGCCCGTAGGCGGCGAAAAACTGTTTTTT CASSEPVGGEKLFF
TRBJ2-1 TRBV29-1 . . TGCAGCGTGGAGTCCGTGTGGAATGAGCAGTTCTTC CSVESVWNEQFF
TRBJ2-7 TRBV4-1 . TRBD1 TGCGCCAGCAGCCAACGTATTTCCGGGACAGGGTACTACGAGCAGTACTTC CASSQRISGTGYYEQYF
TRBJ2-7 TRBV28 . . TGTGCCAGCAGTCCTCCGACTAGAATCTACGAGCAGTACTTC CASSPPTRIYEQYF
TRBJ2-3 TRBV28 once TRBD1 TGTGCCAGCAATAACCTCCGCCAGGGGACAGGATTCACAGATACGCAGTATTTT CASNNLRQGTGFTDTQYF
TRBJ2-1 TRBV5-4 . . TGTGCCAGCAGCTCCAGCTCCTACAATGAGCAGTTCTTC CASSSSSYNEQFF
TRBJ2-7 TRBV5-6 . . TGTGCCAGCAGCCCACGAGGGGGTCGGGAGCAGTACTTC CASSPRGGREQYF
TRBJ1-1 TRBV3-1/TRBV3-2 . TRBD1 TGTGCCAGCAGCCACCAAGGACAGGGGGCGGAAGCTTTCTTT CASSHQGQGAEAFF
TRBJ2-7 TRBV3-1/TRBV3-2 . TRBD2 TGTGCCAGCAGCCAAAAAGTAGTAAGGACAGCCGGGACTAGCGGGAGGGCTTACGAGCAGTACTTC CASSQKVVRTAGTSGRAYEQYF
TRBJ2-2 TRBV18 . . TGTGCCAGCTCATTCTCAGGGACCGGGGAGCTGTTTTTT CASSFSGTGELFF
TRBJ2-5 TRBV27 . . TGTGCCAGCAGTCTCGCAACAGGGTTAGAGACCCAGTACTTC CASSLATGLETQYF
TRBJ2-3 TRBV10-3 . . TGTGCCATCAGTGAGACGCAGGGGTATAGCACAGATACGCAGTATTTT CAISETQGYSTDTQYF
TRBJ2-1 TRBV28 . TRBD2 TGTGCCAGCAGTTCAGGGGGACTAGCGGTGAGTGAGCAGTTCTTC CASSSGGLAVSEQFF
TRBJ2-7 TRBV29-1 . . TGCAGCGTTGAAGATCTTGGACAGACCTACGAGCAGTACTTC CSVEDLGQTYEQYF
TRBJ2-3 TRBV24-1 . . TGTGCCACCAGTGATCGGGGGGATACGCAGTATTTT CATSDRGDTQYF
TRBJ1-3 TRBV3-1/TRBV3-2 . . TGTGCCAGCAGCCAAGAAGTCAGCGGGGTTCGAAACACCATATATTTT CASSQEVSGVRNTIYF
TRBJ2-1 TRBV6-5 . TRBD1 TGTGCCAGCAGTTCCGGGACAGGCGTAAGTGAGCAGTTCTTC CASSSGTGVSEQFF
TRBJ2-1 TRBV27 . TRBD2 TGTGCCAGCAGTCCACTAGCTAGCGGGAGGACAAATGAGCAGTTCTTC CASSPLASGRTNEQFF
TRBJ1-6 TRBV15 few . TGTGCCACCAGCAGAGACAGGGCAAGCTCACCCCTCCACTTT CATSRDRASSPLHF
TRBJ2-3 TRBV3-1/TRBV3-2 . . TGTGCCAGCAGCCAAGGTTGGGGCGTATCCCTTAGCACAGATACGCAGTATTTT CASSQGWGVSLSTDTQYF